This T cell receptor (beta chain) emerged from a study of identical twins. Study-level findings and limits: Models underestimated TCR alpha sharing (out-of-frame) in monozygotic twins.

The germline CDR1 and CDR2 sequences are SQVTM and ANQGSEA. Trimming cost V 4 bases and J 3 bases, with 16 bases left between them. The CDR3 covers 15 residues. A universal primer binding site was introduced by template switching. The final cDNA contained unique molecular identifiers. Each CDR3 protein is one row after TCRdb ran MiXCR on the 5' RACE reads. The sample includes approximately 550,000 distinct CDR3 sequences, 20% to 25% of them seen just once. No donor was unhealthy or non-Caucasian. This clonotype was observed a few times. What it recognizes is unknown. The data were also submitted as part of a second study, on yellow fever vaccine responses in identical twins.

This TCR came from a woman under 30 in good health. The sample was CD4+ T cells sorted from blood. The chain uses TRBV29-1 and TRBJ2-4, with D perhaps matching TRBD1 (6 bases). This CDR3 is CSVGRQDQVKNIQYF. In DNA form, the CDR3 reads TGCAGCGTTGGAAGACAGGACCAAGTCAAAAACATTCAGTACTTC. Looking up the rest from reference TRBV29-1 and TRBJ2-4 gives the full variable domain: SAVISQKPSRDICQRGTSLTIQCQVDSQVTMMFWYRQQPGQSLTLIATANQGSEATYESGFVIDKFPISRPNLTFSTLTVSNMSPEDSSIYLCSVGRQDQVKNIQYFGAGTRLSVL.